This T cell receptor (beta chain) was identified in a study of response to subunit inactivated influenza vaccine. J gave up 6 bases and V 6 bases, and 9 bases lay outside the gene matches. The CDR3 contains 14 residues. Note on this clonotype: Its matching antigen is unknown.

The study's findings and limits: That few new T cells are recruited by each seasonal influenza vaccination was the authors' suggestion.

TCRdb processed the RT-PCR reads anew with MiXCR; each CDR3 protein has one entry. The sample shows more than 600,000 distinct CDR3 sequences, less than 20% of them seen only once. Here the sequenced sample was PBMCs from blood, taken roughly 5 days after vaccination. The origin of this receptor is a middle-aged man who received an inactivated influenza vaccine. V gene TRBV12-3 or TRBV12-4 combines with J gene TRBJ1-1; 8 bases match TRBD1. CDR3 DNA sequence: TGTGCCAGCAGCAGGACAGGGAGGAAGGCTGAAGCTTTCTTT. Protein product: CASSRTGRKAEAFF.